These 5 T cell receptor beta chains share one sample of origin, sequenced in a study of identical twins. One entry per CDR3 protein results from TCRdb running MiXCR on the 5' RACE reads. The repertoire consists of around 250,000 distinct CDR3 sequences, with 5.5% to 8% occurring once and the leading ten covering 3% to 4%. This sample also appeared in a second study, on yellow fever vaccine responses in identical twins.

The sample was memory (CD45RO+) T cells sorted from blood. The receptors stem from a woman aged 18-30 years in good health.

In this sample, this clonotype turned up many times. V usage is TRBV12-5 and J usage is TRBJ2-2; either TRBD1 or TRBD2 may supply D (5 bases each). V was shortened by 7 bases and J by 0 bases, with 15 bases between the two germline ends. The CDR3 spans 16 residues. Germline V gene data show CDR1 as LGHNT and CDR2 as FRNRAP. This CDR3 reads CASASLWGSNTGELFF. DNA for the CDR3: TGTGCTAGTGCCTCTTTGTGGGGGTCGAACACCGGGGAGCTGTTTTTT.

In this sample, this clonotype turned up a few times. The junction differs from germline at one of its ends, possibly a read error. V is TRBV6-1 and J is TRBJ2-2; TRBD1 is a possible D gene (6 bases). The length of the CDR3 is 15 residues. Germline V gene data show CDR1 as MNHNS and CDR2 as SASEGT. The CDR3 coding sequence is TGTGCCAGCAGGACAGGTTCCTCGGACACGGGGGAGCTGTTTTTT. Its protein product is CASRTGSSDTGELFF.

This clonotype was seen many times. The V gene is TRBV7-8, the J gene TRBJ2-7, with 8 bases lining up with TRBD2. This CDR3 spans 16 amino acids. After removal of 4 bases from V and 0 bases from J, the junction contained 8 bases not matched to a gene. Germline loops: CDR1 SGHVS, CDR2 FQNEAQ. The CDR3 sequence: CASSSRLAGYSYEQYF. CDR3 coding DNA: TGTGCCAGCAGCTCTCGTTTAGCGGGATACTCCTACGAGCAGTACTTC.

This clonotype was seen many times. The V call is TRBV7-9, the J call TRBJ2-3; 7 positions agree with TRBD2. Trimming at V came to 5 bases and at J to 2 bases, leaving 7 bases not matched to a gene. This CDR3 has 15 residues. Germline loops: CDR1 SEHNR, CDR2 FQNEAQ (reference sequence). The CDR3 loop reads CASSGLVQYTDTQYF. CDR3 bases: TGTGCCAGCAGCGGACTAGTTCAGTACACAGATACGCAGTATTTT.

This clonotype was counted between two and nine times. J is TRBJ2-2 and V is TRBV6-1, with D possibly TRBD2 on 6 matching bases. This CDR3 is 16 amino acids long. The germline CDR1 and CDR2 sequences are MNHNS and SASEGT. Trimming shortened V by 7 bases and J by 2 bases, and 17 bases separated the two germline ends. CDR3 amino acids: CASTPRPGVNTGELFF. CDR3 nucleotides: TGTGCCAGCACTCCCCGCCCGGGAGTTAACACCGGGGAGCTGTTTTTT.